This T cell receptor (beta chain) was obtained from a study of blood T cell repertoires in COVID-19. About the study: Both acute and convalescent COVID-19 samples were obtained from the United States, Italy and Spain. PBMCs, B-cell-depleted T cells, or T cells were the source of the cDNA or gDNA that made up the material.

In the study's own analysis: Amplified reference gene primers provided the basis for estimating nucleated cell counts. TCRdb keeps only in-frame clones here, not all; method: immunoSEQ multiplex PCR. V, J and clone size are those of that table, while D and trimming were read from the DNA. The sample records 7,500 to 10,000 clones, about 80% being singletons. This TCR was sampled from a human donor in a cohort sampled during active COVID-19. The sequenced sample consisted of peripheral blood.

This chain's CDR3 is CASKSLGGLNQPQHF. Written as DNA, the CDR3 is TGTGCCAGCAAGTCGTTGGGGGGGCTAAATCAGCCCCAGCATTTT. This chain uses TRBV6-5 with TRBJ1-5; possibly TRBD1 for D (6 bases). V was pared by 7 bases and J by 4 bases, with 17 bases between. Germline values: CDR1 MNHEY, CDR2 SVGAGI. The CDR3 runs to 15 residues.